This T cell receptor (beta chain) was captured by sequencing in a study of blood T cells in healthy people across ages. For this clonotype: Its cognate antigen is unknown.

Germline V gives CDR1 KGHSH, CDR2 LQKENI. Trimming removed 0 bases from V and 2 bases from J, with 8 bases in between. The CDR3 covers 14 residues. Overall study results and limits: The long-lived group displayed more naive CD4+ cells, plus higher diversity, than the aged donors did. The authors considered diversity estimates from one million T cells to be underestimates.

Peripheral blood was drawn, approximately 9.5 milliliters per donor. It was with a sample-barcoded 5' primer and a J-beta primer mix that a second PCR of roughly 7 to 12 cycles was run. All samples yielded 2.5 million or more CDR3-containing paired-end reads. MiXCR, applied by TCRdb to the 5' RACE reads, yields one record per CDR3 protein. The sample holds about 1.4 million distinct CDR3 sequences, 59% seen once. The clonotype comes from a young man in good health. Sequencing used blood. The chain couples TRBV18 to TRBJ2-7; D ambiguous. CDR3 bases: TGTGCCAGCTCACCACCGGTCGCAGCCTACGAGCAGTACTTC. Translating it yields CASSPPVAAYEQYF. Variable domain in full (rest from reference TRBV18 and TRBJ2-7): NAGVMQNPRHLVRRRGQEARLRCSPMKGHSHVYWYRQLPEEGLKFMVYLQKENIIDESGMPKERFSAEFPKEGPSILRIQQVVRGDSAAYFCASSPPVAAYEQYFGPGTRLTVT.